Presented here are 15 T cell receptor beta chains from one specimen sequenced in a study of blood T cell repertoires in COVID-19. The assay was immunoSEQ multiplex PCR, and TCRdb's table has in-frame clones only and misses some. The sample includes approximately 300,000 clones, 70% to 90% of them seen just once. Sequenced: PBMCs or T cells enriched from blood (not recorded which). These receptors all stem from a woman between 18 and 29 years old who had recovered from COVID-19.

This chain joins TRBV5-1 and TRBJ1-1; 7 nucleotides align to TRBD1. The junction had 8 bases not matched to a gene; V was cut back by 4 bases and J by 2 bases. Per germline, CDR1 SGHRS and CDR2 YFSETQ. The CDR3 runs 15 residues. The CDR3, as DNA: TGCGCCAGCAGCCAGGGGACAGCCCCTAACACTGAAGCTTTCTTT. Translating it yields CASSQGTAPNTEAFF.

This rearrangement joins TRBV3-1 (or the pseudogene TRBV3-2) to TRBJ1-2, with TRBD1 matching over 8 bases. Per germline, CDR1 LGHDT and CDR2 YNNKEL (reference sequence). The CDR3 spans 13 residues. Trimming took 3 bases from V and 8 from J; bases not matched to a gene: 5. The CDR3 region has the DNA TGTGCCAGCAGCCAGGACAGGGATAGAGGCTACACCTTC. It codes for CASSQDRDRGYTF.

V usage is TRBV15 and J usage is TRBJ2-7, with 9 bases aligning to TRBD1. With V trimmed by 1 base and J by 2 bases, 9 bases remained unmatched. The CDR3 is made up of 17 amino acids. CDR1 and CDR2 from the germline V gene are LNHNV and YYDKDF (reference sequence). CDR3 loop: CATSRVLGQGPPYEQYF. CDR3 bases: TGTGCCACCAGCAGAGTCCTTGGACAGGGGCCTCCCTACGAGCAGTACTTC.

The V gene is TRBV6-5, the J gene TRBJ2-5; 8 nucleotides line up with TRBD1. Germline CDR1 reads MNHEY; CDR2 reads SVGAGI. CDR3 length: 15 residues. V lost 7 bases and J lost 1; bases outside the gene matches: 8. The CDR3 here is CASKPTGAIQETQYF. As DNA, the CDR3 is TGTGCCAGCAAGCCGACAGGGGCCATCCAAGAGACCCAGTACTTC.

The chain is built from TRBV6-5 and TRBJ2-3; 7 bases map to TRBD2. Trimming removed 8 bases from V and 2 bases from J; junction bases left unmatched: 7. The CDR3 sequence is 14 residues long. CDR1 and CDR2 from the germline V gene are MNHEY and SVGAGI. DNA of the CDR3: TGTGCCAGCTTTTCTAGCGGCCTCACAGATACGCAGTATTTT. Encoded protein: CASFSSGLTDTQYF.

The rearrangement uses TRBV5-6 and TRBJ2-7, with 11 positions matching TRBD1. The germline gives CDR1 SGHDT, CDR2 YYEEEE. The CDR3 has 15 residues. V lost 3 bases and J lost 5; bases outside the gene matches: 7. CDR3 DNA sequence: TGTGCCAGCAGCTCGGACAGGGGGCGGGGGAACGAGCAGTACTTC. Translating gives CASSSDRGRGNEQYF.

The chain is built from TRBV5-1 and TRBJ2-1, with 9 bases identical to TRBD2. V gave up 0 bases and J gave up 8 bases; unmatched junction bases: 3. The length of the CDR3 is 14 residues. CDR1 and CDR2 from the germline V gene are SGHRS and YFSETQ. CDR3 sequence (DNA): TGCGCCAGCAGCTTGGAATTAGCGGGGGATGAGCAGTTCTTC. The encoded protein is CASSLELAGDEQFF.

The chain combines TRBV29-1 with TRBJ1-2; possible D gene TRBD1, 6 bases. CDR1 is SQVTM, CDR2 ANQGSEA, per germline. The CDR3 is 12 amino acids. The V gene lost 3 bases and the J gene lost 9 bases, with 14 bases spanning the gap. The DNA of the CDR3 is TGCAGCGTTGAGCCGCCAGGGGATAGCTACACCTTC. It codes for CSVEPPGDSYTF.

This rearrangement joins TRBV11-1 to TRBJ1-1, with 8 bases aligning to TRBD1. Germline V CDR1 and CDR2: SGHAT, FQDESV (reference sequence). The CDR3 runs to 16 residues. With V trimmed by 6 bases and J by 6 bases, 15 bases remained unmatched. The CDR3 protein is CASRKGSGQGESEAFF. Here the CDR3 DNA reads TGTGCCAGCAGAAAGGGGAGCGGACAGGGAGAGTCTGAAGCTTTCTTT. The complete variable domain, with remaining parts taken from reference TRBV11-1 and TRBJ1-1, reads EAEVAQSPRYKITEKSQAVAFWCDPISGHATLYWYRQILGQGPELLVQFQDESVVDDSQLPKDRFSAERLKGVDSTLKIQPAELGDSAMYLCASRKGSGQGESEAFFGQGTRLTVV.

V and J are TRBV30 and TRBJ2-1; 9 positions agree with TRBD2. CDR1 is GTSNPN, CDR2 SVGIG, per germline (reference sequence). Losses at the gene ends were 5 bases for V and 5 bases for J; bases not matched to a gene: 4. The CDR3 runs to 13 residues. The CDR3 spells CAWAGGLNNEQFF. CDR3 nucleotide sequence: TGTGCCTGGGCGGGGGGGCTCAACAATGAGCAGTTCTTC.

This rearrangement joins TRBV5-1 to TRBJ2-5; possible D gene TRBD1, 5 bases. The V end was cut by 8 bases, the J end by 4 bases, with 15 bases between. The CDR3 is 13 amino acids. The V gene's germline CDR1 is SGHRS and CDR2 YFSETQ. The CDR3 DNA sequence: TGCGCCAGTATTCTTGGGCAGGGAGAGACCCAGTACTTC. Translated, it gives CASILGQGETQYF. Full variable domain (remainder filled in from reference TRBV5-1 and TRBJ2-5): KAGVTQTPRYLIKTRGQQVTLSCSPISGHRSVSWYQQTPGQGLQFLFEYFSETQRNKGNFPGRFSGRQFSNSRSEMNVSTLELGDSALYLCASILGQGETQYFGPGTRLLVL.

The V and J genes are TRBV19 and TRBJ2-6, with 15 bases that match TRBD2. The CDR3 length is 18 residues. V trimming: 6 bases; J trimming: 6 bases; junction bases outside the gene matches: 9. The germline V gene has CDR1 LNHDA and CDR2 SQIVND (reference sequence). The CDR3 protein is CASRRTSGGAREANVLTF. DNA for the CDR3: TGTGCCAGTAGGCGGACTAGCGGGGGGGCCCGAGAGGCCAACGTCCTGACTTTC.

CDR3 residues: CASSLSGVSYNSPLHF. CDR3 sequence (DNA): TGTGCCAGCAGCTTGTCGGGGGTCTCCTATAATTCACCCCTCCACTTT. The chain joins TRBV5-8 to TRBJ1-6; perhaps TRBD1 as D (5 bases). This CDR3 has 16 residues. The V end was cut by 1 base, the J end by 0 bases, with 8 bases between. Germline V gene sequence: CDR1 SGHTS, CDR2 YDEGEE. The whole variable domain, remainder taken from reference TRBV5-8 and TRBJ1-6, is EAGVTQSPTHLIKTRGQQATLRCSPISGHTSVYWYQQALGLGLQFLLWYDEGEERNRGNFPPRFSGRQFPNYSSELNVNALELEDSALYLCASSLSGVSYNSPLHFGNGTRLTVT.

This clone was seen only once. The chain couples TRBV5-1 to TRBJ2-7; 8 positions agree with TRBD1. The length of the CDR3 is 12 residues. V trimming: 3 bases; J trimming: 7 bases; junction bases outside the gene matches: 3. Germline assignment: CDR1 SGHRS and CDR2 YFSETQ. The CDR3 loop is CASSWDRREQYF. The CDR3 DNA follows: TGCGCCAGCAGCTGGGACAGGAGGGAGCAGTACTTC.

The CDR3 DNA reads TGTGCCAGCAGTTTATCAGAGGGGGTAAAGGCTGAAGCTTTCTTT. It yields the protein CASSLSEGVKAEAFF. This chain links TRBV27 with TRBJ1-1, with TRBD1 as a possible D gene (6 bases). The CDR3 is made up of 15 amino acids. The germline V gene encodes CDR1 MNHEY and CDR2 SMNVEV (reference sequence). The germline V and J ends were trimmed by 0 bases and 6 bases, with 14 bases remaining between them.